The rows below give T cell receptor beta chains drawn from one sample of a study of EBV T-cell therapy then PD-1 blockade in nasopharyngeal carcinoma. Method: immunoSEQ multiplex PCR; TCRdb's copy keeps in-frame clones and lacks some. This sample has tens of thousands of clones; 82% occur once, and the top ten carry 20% to 25%. These TCRs are of unknown antigen specificity. Here the sequenced sample was CD8+ T cells from blood, taken at day -245 from a patient whose treatment included autologous EBV-specific T cells and nivolumab. All receptors come from a man between 40 and 49 years old with nasopharyngeal carcinoma. CDR3s include the opening cysteine and the closing phenylalanine or tryptophan. The order of the fields is clone size, V gene, D gene, J gene, CDR3 protein, CDR3 DNA. The D gene is left open where the match is weak. Not every row has a clone size; where given, it reads once, few, many or a size class.

NA,TRBV3-1/TRBV3-2,TRBD1,TRBJ2-2,CASSPRGPGTGELFF,TGTGCCAGCAGTCCCAGGGGGCCGGGCACCGGGGAGCTGTTTTTT
NA,TRBV28,NA,TRBJ2-1,CASIPYGGGHNEQFF,TGTGCCAGCATCCCTTACGGCGGGGGCCACAATGAGCAGTTCTTC
NA,TRBV6-4,NA,TRBJ2-4,CASSDGAAGIQYF,TGTGCCAGCAGTGACGGGGCTGCTGGGATTCAGTACTTC
NA,TRBV18,NA,TRBJ1-1,CASSPLGGYFF,TGTGCCAGCTCACCTTTGGGGGGGTATTTCTTT
NA,TRBV4-3,NA,TRBJ1-1,CASSQDPGGVMGTAFF,TGCGCCAGCAGCCAAGATCCGGGGGGCGTAATGGGGACGGCTTTCTTT
NA,TRBV5-1,NA,TRBJ2-5,CASSFDMSGTQYF,TGCGCCAGCAGCTTCGATATGTCCGGGACCCAGTACTTC
NA,TRBV6-5,NA,TRBJ2-2,CASNLLKGSAGELFF,TGTGCCAGCAACCTTCTAAAGGGGAGTGCCGGGGAGCTGTTTTTT
NA,TRBV6-1,TRBD2,TRBJ2-3,CASSEKRGGADTQYF,TGTGCCAGCAGTGAAAAGCGGGGGGGGGCAGATACGCAGTATTTT
few,TRBV6-2/TRBV6-3,NA,TRBJ2-7,CASSPLSRSAEQYF,TGTGCCAGCAGCCCACTGTCCCGGTCGGCCGAGCAGTACTTC
NA,TRBV9,NA,TRBJ2-7,CASSPLDRAYEQYF,TGTGCCAGCAGCCCTCTGGACAGAGCCTACGAGCAGTACTTC
NA,TRBV7-9,NA,TRBJ1-5,CASRAGNQPQHF,TGTGCCAGCCGGGCGGGAAATCAGCCCCAGCATTTT
NA,TRBV4-3,NA,TRBJ2-2,CASSQDYLSTGELFF,TGCGCCAGCAGCCAAGATTACTTGAGCACCGGGGAGCTGTTTTTT
NA,TRBV7-3,NA,TRBJ2-3,CASSTQGGYTDTQYF,TGTGCCAGCAGCACCCAGGGGGGGTACACAGATACGCAGTATTTT
NA,TRBV4-3,NA,TRBJ2-7,CASSQGFPYEQYF,TGCGCCAGCAGCCAAGGATTTCCCTACGAGCAGTACTTC
NA,TRBV19,NA,TRBJ1-5,CASSHREGRNQPQHF,TGTGCCAGTAGTCACAGGGAGGGTAGGAATCAGCCCCAGCATTTT
NA,TRBV5-1,NA,TRBJ1-2,CASSLESTVYGYTF,TGCGCCAGCAGCTTGGAATCTACCGTATATGGCTACACCTTC
NA,TRBV5-4,TRBD2,TRBJ2-2,CASSPRARIAGGPHRGAVF,TGTGCCAGCAGCCCCCGAGCCAGAATAGCGGGGGGTCCACACCGGGGAGCTGTTTTT
NA,TRBV7-9,NA,TRBJ1-1,CASSFAATEAFF,TGTGCCAGCAGCTTCGCGGCGACTGAAGCTTTCTTT
once,TRBV6-1,NA,TRBJ2-7,CASSDGAGDNSYEQYF,TGTGCCAGCAGTGACGGGGCGGGGGACAACTCCTACGAGCAGTACTTC
NA,TRBV9,TRBD1,TRBJ2-1,CASSVGQGWNNEQFF,TGTGCCAGCAGCGTAGGACAGGGTTGGAACAATGAGCAGTTCTTC
once,TRBV27,NA,TRBJ2-7,CASSLRPGLSHEQYF,TGTGCCAGCAGTTTACGGCCAGGGCTCTCACACGAGCAGTACTTC
NA,TRBV6-4,NA,TRBJ2-1,CASSERADTNEQFF,TGTGCCAGCAGTGAAAGGGCGGACACTAATGAGCAGTTCTTC
NA,TRBV7-3,NA,TRBJ2-1,CASVGYDNEQFF,TGTGCCAGCGTGGGGTATGACAATGAGCAGTTCTTC
once,TRBV6-4,NA,TRBJ2-2,CASSAGNTGELFF,TGTGCCAGCAGTGCAGGGAACACCGGGGAGCTGTTTTTT
NA,TRBV7-8,NA,TRBJ1-2,CASSPRTSGYTF,TGTGCCAGCAGCCCAAGGACATCTGGCTACACCTTC
NA,TRBV7-9,NA,TRBJ2-7,CASSAPGDTGHEQYF,TGTGCCAGCAGCGCTCCTGGGGACACGGGTCACGAGCAGTACTTC
NA,TRBV7-9,NA,TRBJ1-1,CASSLVGTDTEAFF,TGTGCCAGCAGCTTAGTAGGGACGGACACTGAAGCTTTCTTT
NA,TRBV29-1,NA,TRBJ1-1,CSVVGRKAFF,TGCAGCGTTGTAGGCCGTAAAGCTTTCTTT
NA,TRBV27,NA,TRBJ1-3,CASSETGSGNTIYF,TGTGCCAGCAGTGAGACAGGCTCTGGAAACACCATATATTTT
NA,TRBV5-1,TRBD1,TRBJ1-1,CASSSGQGPEAFF,TGCGCCAGCAGCTCTGGACAGGGCCCTGAAGCTTTCTTT
NA,TRBV24-1,NA,TRBJ1-1,CATSDLYQVGIEAFF,TGTGCCACCAGTGATCTCTACCAGGTTGGGATTGAAGCTTTCTTT
once,TRBV9,TRBD2,TRBJ2-2,CASSPSGGQATGELFF,TGTGCCAGCAGCCCTAGCGGGGGACAGGCCACCGGGGAGCTGTTTTTT
NA,TRBV6-4,TRBD2,TRBJ2-3,CASSETSGGATDTQYF,TGTGCCAGCAGTGAAACTAGCGGGGGGGCCACAGATACGCAGTATTTT
NA,TRBV6-5,NA,TRBJ1-6,CASSSSLAPYNSPLHF,TGTGCCAGCAGTTCCAGTCTGGCTCCTTATAATTCACCCCTCCACTTT
NA,TRBV12-3/TRBV12-4,NA,TRBJ2-2,CASSFTVTGELFF,TGTGCCAGCAGCTTCACGGTTACCGGGGAGCTGTTTTTT
NA,TRBV2,NA,TRBJ1-1,CASSDRGGPFF,TGTGCCAGCAGTGACAGGGGAGGGCCTTTCTTT
NA,TRBV4-1,NA,TRBJ1-1,CASSQDRYMNTEAFF,TGCGCCAGCAGCCAAGACAGATATATGAACACTGAAGCTTTCTTT
few,TRBV2,TRBD1,TRBJ2-7,CASNTGTGWAEQYF,TGTGCCAGCAATACCGGGACAGGGTGGGCCGAGCAGTACTTC